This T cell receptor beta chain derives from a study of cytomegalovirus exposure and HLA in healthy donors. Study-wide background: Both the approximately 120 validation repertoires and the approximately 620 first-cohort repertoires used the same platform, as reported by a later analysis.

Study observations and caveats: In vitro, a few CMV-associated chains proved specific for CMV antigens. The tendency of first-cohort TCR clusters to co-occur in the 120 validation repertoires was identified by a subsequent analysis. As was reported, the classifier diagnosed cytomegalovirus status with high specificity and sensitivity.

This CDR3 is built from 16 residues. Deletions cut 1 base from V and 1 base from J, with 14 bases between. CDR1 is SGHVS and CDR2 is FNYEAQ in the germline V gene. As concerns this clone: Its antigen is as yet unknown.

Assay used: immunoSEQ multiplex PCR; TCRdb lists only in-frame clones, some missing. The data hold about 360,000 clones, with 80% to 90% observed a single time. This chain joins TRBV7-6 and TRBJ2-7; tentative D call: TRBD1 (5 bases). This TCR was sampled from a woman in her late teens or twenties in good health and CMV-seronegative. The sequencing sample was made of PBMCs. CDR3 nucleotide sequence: TGTGCCAGCAGCTTAGGAGCAGGGTCAACTTCCTACGAGCAGTACTTC. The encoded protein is CASSLGAGSTSYEQYF.